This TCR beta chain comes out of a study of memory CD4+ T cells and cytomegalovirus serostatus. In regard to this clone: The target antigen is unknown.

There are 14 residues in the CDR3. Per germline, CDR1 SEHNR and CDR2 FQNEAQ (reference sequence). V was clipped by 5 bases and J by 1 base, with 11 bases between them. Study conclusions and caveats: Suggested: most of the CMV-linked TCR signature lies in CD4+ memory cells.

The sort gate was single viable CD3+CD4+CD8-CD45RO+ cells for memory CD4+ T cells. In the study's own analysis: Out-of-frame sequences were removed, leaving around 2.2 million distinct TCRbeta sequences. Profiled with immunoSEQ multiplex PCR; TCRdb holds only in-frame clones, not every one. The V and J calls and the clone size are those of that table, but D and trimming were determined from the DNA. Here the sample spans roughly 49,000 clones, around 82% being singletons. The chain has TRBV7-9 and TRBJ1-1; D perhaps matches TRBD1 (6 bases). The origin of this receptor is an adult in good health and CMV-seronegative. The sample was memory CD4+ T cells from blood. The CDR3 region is CASSPSGENTEAFF. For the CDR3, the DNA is TGTGCCAGCAGCCCGTCAGGGGAGAACACTGAAGCTTTCTTT. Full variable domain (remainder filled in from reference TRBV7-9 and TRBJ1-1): DTGVSQNPRHKITKRGQNVTFRCDPISEHNRLYWYRQTLGQGPEFLTYFQNEAQLEKSRLLSDRFSAERPKGSFSTLEIQRTEQGDSAMYLCASSPSGENTEAFFGQGTRLTVV.